These 8 T cell receptor beta chains came from one sample sequenced in a study of T cells in Graves' hyperthyroidism and ophthalmopathy. Researchers amplified the TCR beta CDR3 regions from RNA transcripts. A first-round RT-PCR of the TCR CDR3 used the HTBI primer set. TCRdb used MiXCR to reprocess the multiplex PCR reads, holding one entry per CDR3 protein. The sample has 470,000 or so distinct CDR3 sequences, around 20% seen once. Sequencing input: blood. These receptors originate from a man between 18 and 35 years old with Graves' hyperthyroidism.

There are many counts of this clonotype. The gene calls are TRBV28 and TRBJ1-3, with unresolved D. Germline CDR1 is MDHEN and CDR2 is SYDVKM. Trimming removed 0 bases at V and 1 base at J, with 1 base between. The CDR3 totals 13 residues. The CDR3 DNA sequence: TGTGCCAGCAGTTTATGGTCTGGAAACACCATATATTTT. It is translated as CASSLWSGNTIYF.

The genes are TRBV9 and TRBJ2-4, with D possibly TRBD2 on 6 matching bases. Deletions cut 0 bases from V and 6 bases from J, with 13 bases between. Looked up from germline, CDR1 is SGDLS and CDR2 is YYNGEE. CDR3 length: 15 amino acids. CDR3 sequence reads: CASSVAGGRGNIQYF. The CDR3 DNA reads TGTGCCAGCAGCGTAGCCGGAGGGCGGGGAAACATTCAGTACTTC.

The V call is TRBV20-1, the J call TRBJ2-4, with 12 bases fitting TRBD1. The CDR3 extends over 16 amino acids. Looked up from germline, CDR1 is DFQATT and CDR2 is SNEGSKA (reference sequence). The V gene end was trimmed by 0 bases and the J gene end by 4 bases; junction bases not matched to a gene: 4. The chain's CDR3 is CSARDGTGGRKNIQYF. CDR3 in DNA: TGCAGTGCTAGAGATGGGACAGGGGGCCGGAAAAACATTCAGTACTTC.

This clonotype was observed many times. The chain couples TRBV30 to TRBJ2-5; D not resolved. Germline CDR1 GTSNPN, CDR2 SVGIG (reference sequence). The CDR3 extends over 13 amino acids. Trimming shortened V by 0 bases and J by 2 bases, and 7 bases separated the two germline ends. CDR3 amino acids: CAWSVMAQETQYF. In DNA, the CDR3 is TGTGCCTGGAGTGTAATGGCACAAGAGACCCAGTACTTC.

This clonotype was observed at least ten times. The chain is built from TRBV28 and TRBJ1-5, with D unresolved. Germline-derived CDR1 and CDR2 are MDHEN and SYDVKM. Trimming removed 5 bases from V and 4 bases from J, with 12 bases in between. This CDR3 comprises 14 residues. CDR3 sequence reads: CASSVPGPNQPQHF. For the CDR3, the DNA is TGTGCCAGCAGTGTTCCGGGTCCAAATCAGCCCCAGCATTTT.

This clonotype was recorded at least ten times. This rearrangement joins TRBV6-1 to TRBJ1-5; D is unclear. V was pared by 10 bases and J by 9 bases, with 10 bases between. This CDR3 has 10 amino acids. The germline V gene has CDR1 MNHNS and CDR2 SASEGT. The CDR3, as DNA: TGTGCCACCCACGGATGGCCCCAGCATTTT. This gives the protein CATHGWPQHF.

This clonotype was detected only a few times. Being one base from a much bigger clone, this may be a read error. The chain recombines TRBV24-1 with TRBJ2-7; D is uncertain. Looked up from germline, CDR1 is KGHDR and CDR2 is SFDVKD. Trimming removed 3 bases at V and 0 bases at J, with 8 bases between. The CDR3 covers 14 residues. CDR3 sequence: CATSDRRVSYEQYF. CDR3 DNA sequence: TGTGCCACCAGTGATAGACGGGTCTCCTACGAGCAGTACTTC.

The chain is built from TRBV6-1 and TRBJ1-5; D is unclear. Germline CDR1 MNHNS, CDR2 SASEGT. There are 14 residues in the CDR3. Between the trimmed V and J ends, which lost 7 bases and 2 bases, there was a span of 12 bases. CDR3 bases: TGTGCCAGCATACGGAACGGGGGCAATCAGCCCCAGCATTTT. Its translation: CASIRNGGNQPQHF.